The 19 T cell receptor beta chains given below trace back to one sample, sequenced in a study of blood T cell repertoires in COVID-19 (dated by TCRdb to 2018 to 2021). The library relied on the immunoSEQ multiplex PCR assay. The immuneACCESS repertoire file appears here via TCRdb, limited to in-frame rearrangements. These files lack a portion of the clones; in checked studies, under half of the deficit traces to unresolved V genes, and the cause of the others is not known. The sample table contains around 99,000 clones; only one count was recorded for 85% to 90% of them. The leading ten clones occupy around 1.1% of the sample. The sample was peripheral blood. The source of these receptors is a human donor in a cohort sampled during active COVID-19.

The J gene is TRBJ2-2, the V gene TRBV10-3; 9 positions agree with TRBD1. This CDR3 contains 14 residues. CDR1 and CDR2 from the germline V gene are ENHRY and SYGVKD. V lost 10 bases and J lost 6; bases outside the gene matches: 9. The CDR3: CATGRTGVPGELFF. CDR3 bases: TGTGCCACCGGCAGGACAGGGGTTCCCGGGGAGCTGTTTTTT.

A word on this clone: One junction end disagrees with the germline gene, perhaps due to a read error. This sample includes further DNA sequences coding for the same CDR3. The chain links TRBV3-1 (or the pseudogene TRBV3-2) to TRBJ1-2, with TRBD1 as a possible D gene (6 bases). This CDR3 is built from 13 residues. Per germline, CDR1 LGHDT and CDR2 YNNKEL (reference sequence). CDR3 residues: CASSQGQLTGYTF. The CDR3 DNA sequence: TGTGCCAGCAGTCAAGGACAGCTGACTGGCTACACCTTC.

V gene TRBV18 combines with J gene TRBJ2-1; 8 nucleotides line up with TRBD1. After removal of 1 base from V and 7 bases from J, the junction contained 6 bases not matched to a gene. This CDR3 has 15 residues. Germline lookup yields CDR1 KGHSH and CDR2 LQKENI. Here the CDR3 reads CASSPLGTGNNEQFF. The CDR3 DNA reads as TGTGCCAGCTCACCACTTGGGACAGGAAATAATGAGCAGTTCTTC.

The genes are TRBV28 and TRBJ1-5; the D gene is possibly TRBD1 (6 bases). Trimming removed 5 bases from V and 8 bases from J, with 19 bases in between. The length of the CDR3 is 15 residues. The germline CDR1 and CDR2 sequences are MDHEN and SYDVKM. The CDR3 reads CASSAEQGVMEPQHF. CDR3 DNA sequence: TGTGCCAGCAGTGCAGAACAGGGAGTCATGGAGCCCCAGCATTTT.

The V gene is TRBV5-4, the J gene TRBJ2-2, with 10 nucleotides matching TRBD1. Germline CDR1 is SGHNT and CDR2 is YYREEE (reference sequence). There are 15 residues in the CDR3. Trimming took 5 bases from V and 10 from J; bases not matched to a gene: 11. The CDR3 is CASSSRDRGLEELFF. The CDR3 bases are TGTGCCAGCAGTTCGCGCGACAGGGGGCTTGAGGAGCTGTTTTTT.

This chain links TRBV27 with TRBJ1-5; a possible D gene is TRBD1 (5 bases). V dropped 5 bases and J dropped 2 bases, with 22 bases sitting between them. CDR1 is MNHEY, CDR2 SMNVEV, per germline (reference sequence). This CDR3 contains 18 residues. The CDR3 protein is CASSRWDGGRIRNQPQHF. The CDR3 bases are TGTGCCAGCAGTCGCTGGGACGGAGGGAGAATACGCAATCAGCCCCAGCATTTT.

The chain recombines TRBV11-3 with TRBJ2-6; D is possibly TRBD2 (5 bases). Trimming cost V 1 base and J 2 bases, with 9 bases left between them. The CDR3 has 16 amino acids. Germline CDR1 is SGHNT and CDR2 is YENEEA. The CDR3 DNA reads as TGTGCCAGCAGCTTAGTGGTGGGAGCTGGGGCCAACGTCCTGACTTTC. The encoded protein is CASSLVVGAGANVLTF.

In this sample, this clone turned up a few times. The CDR3 bases are TGTGCCAGCAGCAAAACAGTGGAATATGGCTACACCTTC. It codes for CASSKTVEYGYTF. The chain couples TRBV5-4 to TRBJ1-2; D not certain. The V end lost 4 bases, the J end lost 5 bases, and 12 bases lay between the germline ends. The CDR3 extends over 13 amino acids. CDR1 SGHNT and CDR2 YYREEE come from the germline V gene (reference sequence). Full variable domain (outside the CDR3, taken from reference TRBV5-4 and TRBJ1-2): ETGVTQSPTHLIKTRGQQVTLRCSSQSGHNTVSWYQQALGQGPQFIFQYYREEENGRGNFPPRFSGLQFPNYSSELNVNALELDDSALYLCASSKTVEYGYTFGSGTRLTVV.

The rearrangement joins TRBV18 to TRBJ1-5; D unclear. The V and J ends lost 3 bases and 4 bases respectively, with 10 bases between them. The germline V gene encodes CDR1 KGHSH and CDR2 LQKENI. CDR3 length equals 14 residues. In nucleotides, the CDR3 is TGTGCCAGCTCACCCCGGGTCGGAAATCAGCCCCAGCATTTT. Translated, it gives CASSPRVGNQPQHF.

The chain carries TRBV12-5 and TRBJ2-1; TRBD1 aligns across 9 bases. The CDR3 runs to 15 residues. Germline V gives CDR1 LGHNT, CDR2 FRNRAP. Trimming took 1 base from V and 12 from J; bases not matched to a gene: 10. The CDR3 sequence: CASGLGQGGTGGQFF. The CDR3 DNA reads as TGTGCTAGTGGTTTGGGACAGGGGGGAACAGGAGGGCAGTTCTTC.

This clone was seen just once. One end of the junction varies from germline; a read error may be responsible. The V and J genes are TRBV12-3 or TRBV12-4 and TRBJ2-1; D is uncertain. The CDR3 loop spans 12 amino acids. CDR3 DNA sequence: TGTGCCAGCGGTTTGGCCCTTAATGAGCAGTTCTTC. Its protein product is CASGLALNEQFF.

The chain is built from TRBV6-5 and TRBJ2-7; 11 bases are a match to TRBD2. The CDR3 extends over 14 amino acids. Germline V gives CDR1 MNHEY, CDR2 SVGAGI. V shed 5 bases and J 2 bases; nucleotides not matched to a gene: 2. The CDR3 coding sequence is TGTGCCAGCAGTCTAGCGGGGGGCCCCTACGAGCAGTACTTC. Encoded protein: CASSLAGGPYEQYF.

The CDR3 reads CASSLFATSVYEQYF. Written as DNA, the CDR3 is TGTGCCAGCAGTTTATTCGCGACTAGCGTGTACGAGCAGTACTTC. V is TRBV27 and J is TRBJ2-7; 8 bases line up with TRBD2. V shed 1 base, J shed 4 bases, and the junction held 6 bases outside the gene matches. CDR3 length equals 15 residues. Germline V gene lookup returns CDR1 MNHEY and CDR2 SMNVEV (reference sequence).

The chain carries TRBV14 and TRBJ2-3; 8 bases map to TRBD2. This CDR3 is built from 14 residues. In germline, CDR1 is SGHDN, CDR2 FVKESK. V gave up 5 bases and J gave up 4 bases; unmatched junction bases: 5. Here the CDR3 DNA reads TGTGCCAGCAGCACAGGACTAGCCGCAGATACGCAGTATTTT. Translation gives CASSTGLAADTQYF.

This clone was recorded a few times. V and J are TRBV19 and TRBJ1-3; the D gene is possibly TRBD1 (5 bases). The CDR3 has 14 residues. Germline V gives CDR1 LNHDA, CDR2 SQIVND (reference sequence). V was trimmed by 6 bases and J by 0 bases, leaving 9 bases between them. Written as DNA, the CDR3 is TGTGCCAGTAGGGCGACAGTCTCTGGAAACACCATATATTTT. It is translated as CASRATVSGNTIYF.

The V gene is TRBV6-1, the J gene TRBJ1-2; weak D call: TRBD1 (5 bases). Germline V gene sequence: CDR1 MNHNS, CDR2 SASEGT. There are 14 residues in the CDR3. Trimming took off 3 bases at V and 4 bases at J, with 12 bases between the two ends. The chain's CDR3 is CASSDQGGSYGYTF. CDR3 DNA: TGTGCCAGCAGTGATCAGGGTGGGTCCTATGGCTACACCTTC.

The genes are TRBV14 and TRBJ1-2; 8 bases line up with TRBD1. The junction had 2 bases not matched to a gene; V was cut back by 4 bases and J by 4 bases. The germline V gene has CDR1 SGHDN and CDR2 FVKESK. CDR3 length: 13 residues. CDR3 DNA: TGTGCCAGCAGCCGCGACAGGGGCTATGGCTACACCTTC. Residues: CASSRDRGYGYTF.

For the CDR3, the DNA is TGTGCCAGCGTACAGGTAGTCGCGGCTGAGCAGTTCTTC. Translating it yields CASVQVVAAEQFF. The chain recombines TRBV2 with TRBJ2-1, with TRBD1 as a possible D gene (5 bases). V was trimmed by 8 bases and J by 9 bases, leaving 17 bases between them. This CDR3 spans 13 amino acids. Germline V CDR1 and CDR2: SNHLY, FYNNEI.

This clone was seen only once. The V gene is TRBV2, the J gene TRBJ1-1, with 11 bases matching TRBD1. This CDR3 has 15 residues. V lost 5 bases and J lost 5; bases outside the gene matches: 7. Germline V gene sequence: CDR1 SNHLY, CDR2 FYNNEI. The DNA of the CDR3 is TGTGCCAGCAGTTATCCCGGGACAGGGGGAACTGAAGCTTTCTTT. Its translation: CASSYPGTGGTEAFF.